Described below is a single T cell receptor (beta chain) sequence and its context. The antigen it recognizes is unknown. It has no much larger one-base neighbor in the sample; base qualities were not kept. The data stem from a study of radiotherapy plus CTLA-4 blockade in lung cancer (dated by TCRdb to about 2018). About the full investigation: Objective responses occurred in approximately 19% of enrolled patients, and about 30% achieved disease control.

The study tested focal radiation therapy combined with CTLA-4 blockade (ipilimumab) in patients with chemo-refractory metastatic non-small-cell lung cancer. The germline V gene provides CDR1 SGHTA and CDR2 FQGTGA. Reading from cysteine to phenylalanine, the CDR3 counts 13 amino acids. The only DNA kept is the CDR3, 39 bases in frame from the first base. Deletion took 8 bases off V and 4 bases off J, with a span of 11 bases between the germline ends. Broad study findings and their caveats: After treatment with radiotherapy and ipilimumab, TCR clones that came from tumors expanded in the peripheral blood. Early dynamic changes in blood T cell clones, together with increased serum interferon-beta after radiation, were reported as the strongest predictors of response.

Preparation of the library involved the immunoSEQ multiplex PCR assay. TCRdb retrieved this table from immuneACCESS and kept in-frame rearrangements only. Not all clones are present; in checked studies, unresolved V genes account for under half, and no reason is known for the remainder. Within this sample are approximately 99,000 clones, with around 88% of them counted one time only. The ten biggest clones cover 4% to 6% of the sample. This chain is built from TRBV7-3 and TRBJ2-2, and possibly TRBD2, on 6 matching bases. Sequenced material: peripheral blood, taken from a patient treated with radiotherapy plus ipilimumab. The origin of this receptor is a human donor with non-small cell lung cancer that progressed on radiotherapy plus ipilimumab. The CDR3 corresponds to CASGGTGTGELFF. The DNA reads as follows: TGTGCCAGCGGGGGGACGGGCACCGGGGAGCTGTTTTTT.